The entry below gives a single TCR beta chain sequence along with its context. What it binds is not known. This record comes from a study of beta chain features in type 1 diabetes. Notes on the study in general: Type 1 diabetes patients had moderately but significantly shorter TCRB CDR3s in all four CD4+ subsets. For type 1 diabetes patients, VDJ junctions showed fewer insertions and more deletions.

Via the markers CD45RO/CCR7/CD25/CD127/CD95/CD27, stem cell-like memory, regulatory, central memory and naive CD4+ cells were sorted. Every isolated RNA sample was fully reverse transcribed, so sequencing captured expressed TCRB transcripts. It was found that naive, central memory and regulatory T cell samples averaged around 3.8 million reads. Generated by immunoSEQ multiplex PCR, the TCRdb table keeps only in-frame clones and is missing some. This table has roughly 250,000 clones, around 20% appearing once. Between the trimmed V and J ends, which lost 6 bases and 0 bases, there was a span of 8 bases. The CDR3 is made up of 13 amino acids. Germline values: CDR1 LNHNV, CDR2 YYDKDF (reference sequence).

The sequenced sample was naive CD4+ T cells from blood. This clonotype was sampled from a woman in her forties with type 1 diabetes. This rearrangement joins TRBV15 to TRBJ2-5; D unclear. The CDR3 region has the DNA TGTGCCACCAGGACACCGTACCAAGAGACCCAGTACTTC. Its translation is CATRTPYQETQYF.